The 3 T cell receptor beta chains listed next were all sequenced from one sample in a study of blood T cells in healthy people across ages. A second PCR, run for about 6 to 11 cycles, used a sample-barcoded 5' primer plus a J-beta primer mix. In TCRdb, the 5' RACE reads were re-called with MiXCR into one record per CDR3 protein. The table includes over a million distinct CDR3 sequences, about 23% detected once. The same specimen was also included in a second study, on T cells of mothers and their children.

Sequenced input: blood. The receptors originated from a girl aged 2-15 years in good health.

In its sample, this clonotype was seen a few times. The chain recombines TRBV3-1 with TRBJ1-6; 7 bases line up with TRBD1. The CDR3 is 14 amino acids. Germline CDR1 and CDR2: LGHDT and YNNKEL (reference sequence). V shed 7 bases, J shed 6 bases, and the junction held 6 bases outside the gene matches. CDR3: CASTEGQLNSPLHF. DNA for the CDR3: TGTGCCAGCACCGAGGGACAGCTTAATTCACCCCTCCACTTT.

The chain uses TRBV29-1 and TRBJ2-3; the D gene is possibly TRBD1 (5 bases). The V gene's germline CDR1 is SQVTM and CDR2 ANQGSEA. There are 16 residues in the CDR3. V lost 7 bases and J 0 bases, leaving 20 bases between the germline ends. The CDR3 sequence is CSAEPAGIASTDTQYF. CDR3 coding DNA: TGCAGCGCGGAACCGGCAGGGATTGCTAGCACAGATACGCAGTATTTT.

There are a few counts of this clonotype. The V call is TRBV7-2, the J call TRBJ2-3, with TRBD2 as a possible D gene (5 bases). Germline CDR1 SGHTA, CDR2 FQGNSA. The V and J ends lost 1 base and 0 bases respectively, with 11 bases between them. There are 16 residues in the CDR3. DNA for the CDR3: TGTGCCAGCAGCTTAGAATTTAGCGCTAGCACAGATACGCAGTATTTT. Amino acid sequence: CASSLEFSASTDTQYF.